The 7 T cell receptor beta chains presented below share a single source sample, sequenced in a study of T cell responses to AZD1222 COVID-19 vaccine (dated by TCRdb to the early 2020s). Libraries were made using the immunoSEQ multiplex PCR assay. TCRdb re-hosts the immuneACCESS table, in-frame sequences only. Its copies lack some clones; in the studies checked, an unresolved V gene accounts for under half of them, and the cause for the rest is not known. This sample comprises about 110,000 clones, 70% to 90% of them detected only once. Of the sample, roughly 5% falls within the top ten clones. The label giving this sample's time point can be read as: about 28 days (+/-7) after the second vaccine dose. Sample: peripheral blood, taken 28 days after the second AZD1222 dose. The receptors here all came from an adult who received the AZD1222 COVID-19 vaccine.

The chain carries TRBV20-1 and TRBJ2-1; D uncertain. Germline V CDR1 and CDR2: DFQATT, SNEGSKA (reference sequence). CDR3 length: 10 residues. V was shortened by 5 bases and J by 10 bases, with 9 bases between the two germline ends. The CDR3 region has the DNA TGCAGTGCTCTAGGCCCCGAGCAGTTCTTC. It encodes CSALGPEQFF.

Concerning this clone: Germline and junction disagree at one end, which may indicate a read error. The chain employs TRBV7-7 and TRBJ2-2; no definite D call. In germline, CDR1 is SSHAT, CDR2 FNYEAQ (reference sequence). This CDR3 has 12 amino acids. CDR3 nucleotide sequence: TGTGCTAGCAGCTTGGGTACCGGGGAGCTGTTTTTT. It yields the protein CASSLGTGELFF.

The CDR3 coding sequence is TGCGCCAGCAGCCAAGGTAGGGGCGACGAGCAGTACTTC. Amino acid sequence: CASSQGRGDEQYF. V gene TRBV4-1 combines with J gene TRBJ2-7, with D maybe TRBD1 (5 bases). The germline gives CDR1 MGHRA, CDR2 YSYEKL. The CDR3 covers 13 residues. Trimming left V 1 base short and J 5 bases short, with 9 bases between.

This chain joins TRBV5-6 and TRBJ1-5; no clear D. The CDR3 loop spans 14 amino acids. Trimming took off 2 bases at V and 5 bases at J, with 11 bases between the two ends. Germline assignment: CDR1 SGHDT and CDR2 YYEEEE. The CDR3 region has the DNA TGTGCCAGCAGCTTATCGGCGGGCGATCAGCCCCAGCATTTT. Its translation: CASSLSAGDQPQHF.

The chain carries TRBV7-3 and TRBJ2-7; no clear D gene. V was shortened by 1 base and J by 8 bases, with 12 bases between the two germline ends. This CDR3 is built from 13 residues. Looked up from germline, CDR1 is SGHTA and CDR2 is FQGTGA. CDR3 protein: CASSLNRYGQQYF. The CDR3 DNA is TGTGCCAGCAGCTTAAATAGGTATGGCCAGCAGTACTTC.

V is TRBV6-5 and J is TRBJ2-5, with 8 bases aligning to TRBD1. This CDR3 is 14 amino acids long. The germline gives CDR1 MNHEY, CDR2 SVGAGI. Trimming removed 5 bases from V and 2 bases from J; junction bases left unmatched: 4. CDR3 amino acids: CASSLTGGQETQYF. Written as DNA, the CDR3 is TGTGCCAGCAGTCTAACAGGGGGACAAGAGACCCAGTACTTC.

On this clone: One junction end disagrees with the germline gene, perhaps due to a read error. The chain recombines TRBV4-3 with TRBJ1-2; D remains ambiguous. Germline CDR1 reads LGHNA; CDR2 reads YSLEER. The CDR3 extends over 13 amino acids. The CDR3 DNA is TGCGCCAGCGGCCACCTAAGGGAGGGCGGCTACACCTTC. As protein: CASGHLREGGYTF.